These 18 T cell receptor beta chains were all obtained from the same sample, sequenced in a study of siplizumab effects on memory and regulatory T cells (dated by TCRdb to about 2019). The receptor library was made with the immunoSEQ multiplex PCR assay. Sourced from immuneACCESS, this table was stored by TCRdb with only in-frame sequences that have V and J called. A share of the clones is absent; for the studies checked, an unresolved V gene accounts for under half, and the remainder has no known explanation. Counted in this sample were around 100,000 clones; approximately 92% of them appeared once. The ten largest clones capture 0.14% to 0.15% of the sample. Input material: CD4+ T cells sorted from blood. Receptors originate from a human donor in good health.

The genes are TRBV5-1 and TRBJ2-3, with TRBD2 as a possible D gene (5 bases). Germline loops: CDR1 SGHRS, CDR2 YFSETQ. V dropped 1 base and J dropped 0 bases, with 9 bases sitting between them. CDR3 length: 15 amino acids. CDR3 nucleotide sequence: TGCGCCAGCAGCTTGAGAGCGGTTAGCACAGATACGCAGTATTTT. Translation gives CASSLRAVSTDTQYF.

The chain's CDR3 is CASSGRTGLNEKLFF. DNA for the CDR3: TGTGCCAGCAGCGGGCGGACGGGCCTTAATGAAAAACTGTTTTTT. The chain carries TRBV11-2 and TRBJ1-4, with D unclear. V lost 5 bases and J 4 bases, leaving 14 bases between the germline ends. The CDR3 consists of 15 residues. Germline V CDR1 and CDR2: SGHAT, FQNNGV.

The V gene is TRBV6-1, the J gene TRBJ1-2; tentatively, D is TRBD1 (6 bases). CDR3 length equals 15 residues. Germline V gives CDR1 MNHNS, CDR2 SASEGT. V shed 6 bases and J shed 7 bases, with 21 bases lying between them. CDR3 amino acids: CASRSGAGEVTGYTF. The DNA of the CDR3 is TGTGCCAGCAGATCGGGGGCAGGGGAGGTTACTGGCTACACCTTC.

The rearrangement joins TRBV5-1 to TRBJ1-2, with unresolved D. The CDR3 loop spans 15 amino acids. Germline values: CDR1 SGHRS, CDR2 YFSETQ. V was clipped by 2 bases and J by 4 bases, with 15 bases between them. CDR3 residues: CASSFEGSSSYGYTF. The CDR3 DNA sequence: TGCGCCAGCAGCTTCGAGGGATCGAGTAGCTATGGCTACACCTTC.

V usage is TRBV5-1 and J usage is TRBJ1-1; D not certain. This CDR3 has 15 amino acids. In germline, CDR1 is SGHRS, CDR2 YFSETQ. The V and J ends lost 0 bases and 5 bases respectively, with 14 bases between them. Here the CDR3 reads CASSLALGSGTEAFF. In DNA, the CDR3 is TGCGCCAGCAGCTTGGCCCTGGGTAGCGGTACTGAAGCTTTCTTT.

The J gene is TRBJ1-5, the V gene TRBV5-1; the D gene is possibly TRBD1 (5 bases). Germline V gene sequence: CDR1 SGHRS, CDR2 YFSETQ. The CDR3 sequence is 14 residues long. With 3 bases removed from V and 6 bases from J, the gap between germline ends came to 13 bases. CDR3 residues: CASSSGEWGQPQHF. The CDR3 nucleotides are TGCGCCAGCAGCTCGGGGGAATGGGGTCAGCCCCAGCATTTT.

The rearrangement uses TRBV30 and TRBJ2-5; D remains unclear. The CDR3 extends over 11 amino acids. Germline lookup yields CDR1 GTSNPN and CDR2 SVGIG (reference sequence). Trimming removed 4 bases from V and 2 bases from J, with 5 bases in between. The DNA for the CDR3 is TGTGCCTGGATTACTCAAGAGACCCAGTACTTC. It is translated as CAWITQETQYF.

The chain is built from TRBV6-5 and TRBJ1-6; no clear D gene. V lost 2 bases, J lost 7 bases, and 9 bases lay in between. Per the germline V gene, CDR1 is MNHEY and CDR2 is SVGAGI. This CDR3 comprises 14 residues. The CDR3 DNA reads TGTGCCAGCAGTTACGGACCGTTCAATTCACCCCTCCACTTT. It yields the protein CASSYGPFNSPLHF.

The gene calls are TRBV10-1 and TRBJ1-1; no clear D gene. Per germline, CDR1 WNHNN and CDR2 SYGVQD (reference sequence). This CDR3 is 15 amino acids long. Deletions cut 0 bases from V and 3 bases from J, with 11 bases between. CDR3 coding DNA: TGCGCCAGCAGTGAGTCGCAAGGATTGTACACTGAAGCTTTCTTT. Translation: CASSESQGLYTEAFF.

This chain uses TRBV5-1 with TRBJ2-7; 7 positions match TRBD1. Germline V gene lookup returns CDR1 SGHRS and CDR2 YFSETQ. CDR3 length: 15 residues. Germline trimming cut 4 bases from V and 4 bases from J; bases unmatched to any gene: 11. CDR3 sequence (DNA): TGCGCCAGCAGCCTCGCGACAGGGTCTCTATACGAGCAGTACTTC. It specifies CASSLATGSLYEQYF.

This sequence joins TRBV29-1 and TRBJ1-2, with TRBD1 as a possible D gene (5 bases). V was trimmed by 0 bases and J by 0 bases, leaving 20 bases between them. Germline V gene lookup returns CDR1 SQVTM and CDR2 ANQGSEA. The CDR3 has 18 amino acids. Written as DNA, the CDR3 is TGCAGCGTTGAAGATCTATCCAGGAGGGACCTCTCTAACTATGGCTACACCTTC. This translates into CSVEDLSRRDLSNYGYTF.

The chain recombines TRBV19 with TRBJ1-1; 7 bases agree with TRBD1. V shed 5 bases and J 9 bases; nucleotides not matched to a gene: 9. The CDR3 contains 13 residues. Germline V gene lookup returns CDR1 LNHDA and CDR2 SQIVND (reference sequence). CDR3 sequence reads: CASSPRETGKAFF. In nucleotides, the CDR3 is TGTGCCAGTAGTCCTAGGGAGACAGGGAAAGCTTTCTTT.

The chain joins TRBV5-1 to TRBJ1-1; TRBD1 aligns across 7 bases. CDR1 is SGHRS, CDR2 YFSETQ, per germline. This CDR3 spans 14 amino acids. V lost 4 bases, J lost 6 bases, and 9 bases stayed unmatched. The CDR3 DNA reads TGCGCCAGCAGCCGGGACAGTACTGAGCCTGAAGCTTTCTTT. Translating gives CASSRDSTEPEAFF. Combining the CDR3 with reference TRBV5-1 and TRBJ1-1 gives the whole variable domain KAGVTQTPRYLIKTRGQQVTLSCSPISGHRSVSWYQQTPGQGLQFLFEYFSETQRNKGNFPGRFSGRQFSNSRSEMNVSTLELGDSALYLCASSRDSTEPEAFFGQGTRLTVV.

The chain has TRBV28 and TRBJ1-3; D is uncertain. Trimming took 6 bases from V and 4 from J, leaving 16 bases between them. Germline CDR1 reads MDHEN; CDR2 reads SYDVKM. The length of the CDR3 is 15 residues. CDR3 residues: CASSLDPREGNTIYF. DNA for the CDR3: TGTGCCAGCAGCCTGGACCCCCGGGAGGGAAACACCATATATTTT. The entire variable domain, with the rest obtained from reference TRBV28 and TRBJ1-3, is as follows: DVKVTQSSRYLVKRTGEKVFLECVQDMDHENMFWYRQDPGLGLRLIYFSYDVKMKEKGDIPEGYSVSREKKERFSLILESASTNQTSMYLCASSLDPREGNTIYFGEGSWLTVV.

The chain is built from TRBV10-3 and TRBJ1-1, with TRBD1 as a possible D gene (5 bases). V lost 4 bases and J 4 bases, leaving 10 bases between the germline ends. CDR3 length: 13 amino acids. Germline CDR1 reads ENHRY; CDR2 reads SYGVKD. The CDR3 DNA sequence: TGTGCCATCAGTGCGGTGGGGGGCACTGAAGCTTTCTTT. Translated, it gives CAISAVGGTEAFF.

This clone came up a few times. J is TRBJ2-1 and V is TRBV11-3, with TRBD2 as a possible D gene (5 bases). The CDR3 totals 12 residues. V lost 3 bases, J lost 13 bases, and 13 bases lay in between. Germline V gene sequence: CDR1 SGHNT, CDR2 YENEEA. The DNA for the CDR3 is TGTGCCAGCAGCTTTGAGTCTACTAGTCAGTTCTTC. Translation: CASSFESTSQFF.

The chain couples TRBV9 to TRBJ1-4, with D possibly TRBD1 on 5 matching bases. The germline V and J ends were trimmed by 4 bases and 4 bases, with 14 bases remaining between them. Per the germline V gene, CDR1 is SGDLS and CDR2 is YYNGEE. This CDR3 has 15 residues. The chain's CDR3 is CASSPRGQFNEKLFF. Written as DNA, the CDR3 is TGTGCCAGCAGCCCTAGGGGCCAGTTTAATGAAAAACTGTTTTTT.

A remark on this clone: One end of the junction is discordant with germline, which a read error may explain. At the DNA level, this CDR3 is encoded by other sequences in the same sample as well. The CDR3 loop reads CAWNPDRNTEAFF. CDR3 DNA sequence: TGTGCTTGGAACCCCGACCGAAACACTGAAGCTTTCTTT. The chain joins TRBV30 to TRBJ1-1; D is unresolved. From germline, CDR1 is GTSNPN and CDR2 SVGIG (reference sequence). The CDR3 is 13 residues long.